What follows are 18 T cell receptor beta chains derived from one specimen sequenced in a study of cytomegalovirus exposure and HLA in healthy donors. The PCR employed 60 Vbeta primers together with 13 Jbeta primers. The data were produced by immunoSEQ multiplex PCR, yet TCRdb's version contains in-frame clones alone and is incomplete. The sample shows around 150,000 clones, around 79% of them seen only once. Sequencing used PBMCs. These receptors originate from a male donor in good health and CMV-seronegative.

The chain uses TRBV7-2 and TRBJ2-3; 7 nucleotides match TRBD1. This CDR3 region has 14 residues. Per the germline V gene, CDR1 is SGHTA and CDR2 is FQGNSA. V was clipped by 5 bases and J by 5 bases; unmatched bases: 7. The CDR3 is CASSPGGKGDTQYF. DNA of the CDR3: TGTGCCAGCAGCCCAGGGGGTAAGGGAGATACGCAGTATTTT.

The V call is TRBV10-3, the J call TRBJ1-5; 12 nucleotides line up with TRBD1. Germline V gene sequence: CDR1 ENHRY, CDR2 SYGVKD. CDR3 length: 16 residues. Trimming at V came to 2 bases and at J to 4 bases, leaving 3 bases not matched to a gene. CDR3 in amino acids: CAISEGTGGQNQPQHF. The CDR3 DNA is TGTGCCATCAGTGAGGGGACAGGGGGCCAGAATCAGCCCCAGCATTTT.

The chain carries TRBV2 and TRBJ2-2, with 13 bases that match TRBD2. Germline V gene lookup returns CDR1 SNHLY and CDR2 FYNNEI. V was clipped by 6 bases and J by 7 bases; unmatched bases: 8. The CDR3 spans 16 residues. The CDR3 nucleotides read TGTGCCAGCAGCCTCTGGACTAGCGGGAGTGGCGGGGAGCTGTTTTTT. Amino acid sequence: CASSLWTSGSGGELFF.

The chain has TRBV5-4 and TRBJ2-1; D ambiguous. The V and J ends lost 0 bases and 8 bases respectively, with 18 bases between them. The CDR3 covers 16 residues. CDR1 and CDR2 from the germline V gene are SGHNT and YYREEE (reference sequence). The CDR3 loop is CASSLAGKQPFYEQFF. Here the CDR3 DNA reads TGTGCCAGCAGCTTGGCTGGCAAACAACCATTCTATGAGCAGTTCTTC.

The chain is built from TRBV9 and TRBJ2-3; D remains unclear. CDR1 and CDR2 (germline): SGDLS, YYNGEE. With 0 bases removed from V and 8 bases from J, the gap between germline ends came to 7 bases. The CDR3 spans 12 residues. The chain's CDR3 is CASSVDLLTQYF. The CDR3 nucleotides read TGTGCCAGCAGCGTAGATCTCCTTACGCAGTATTTT.

CDR3 DNA sequence: TGTGCCAGCACCCTCCCCGGCGCTAGCGGGACCGGAACCCACACGTTCTTC. It yields the protein CASTLPGASGTGTHTFF. The rearrangement uses TRBV5-6 and TRBJ2-1, with 9 nucleotides matching TRBD2. V trimming: 6 bases; J trimming: 15 bases; junction bases outside the gene matches: 25. The CDR3 totals 17 residues. Germline CDR1 and CDR2: SGHDT and YYEEEE. Full variable domain (rest looked up from reference TRBV5-6 and TRBJ2-1): DAGVTQSPTHLIKTRGQQVTLRCSPKSGHDTVSWYQQALGQGPQFIFQYYEEEERQRGNFPDRFSGHQFPNYSSELNVNALLLGDSALYLCASTLPGASGTGTHTFFGPGTRLTVL.

The chain links TRBV7-6 to TRBJ1-2; perhaps TRBD1 as D (5 bases). The germline V gene has CDR1 SGHVS and CDR2 FNYEAQ. The V end was cut by 4 bases, the J end by 7 bases, with 16 bases between. The CDR3 has 14 amino acids. This CDR3 is CASSSGSAGRGYTF. CDR3 coding DNA: TGTGCCAGCAGCTCTGGGTCGGCGGGACGTGGCTACACCTTC. The full variable domain, in which reference TRBV7-6 and TRBJ1-2 provide the parts outside the CDR3, is GAGVSQSPRYKVTKRGQDVALRCDPISGHVSLYWYRQALGQGPEFLTYFNYEAQQDKSGLPNDRFSAERPEGSISTLTIQRTEQRDSAMYRCASSSGSAGRGYTFGSGTRLTVV.

CDR3 loop: CASSSGGLPPNEKLFF. DNA for the CDR3: TGTGCCAGCAGCTCGGGTGGCCTCCCGCCTAATGAAAAACTGTTTTTT. The chain has TRBV13 and TRBJ1-4; no reliable D call. The V end was cut by 4 bases, the J end by 3 bases, with 15 bases between. This CDR3 has 16 residues. Germline V CDR1 and CDR2: PRHDT, FYEKMQ (reference sequence). Full variable domain (outside the CDR3, taken from reference TRBV13 and TRBJ1-4): AAGVIQSPRHLIKEKRETATLKCYPIPRHDTVYWYQQGPGQDPQFLISFYEKMQSDKGSIPDRFSAQQFSDYHSELNMSSLELGDSALYFCASSSGGLPPNEKLFFGSGTQLSVL.

This clone was observed a handful of times. The chain uses TRBV7-2 and TRBJ1-1, with D hard to call. The length of the CDR3 is 14 residues. The ends were cut back, 3 bases at V and 1 base at J, with 9 bases in the middle. Looked up from germline, CDR1 is SGHTA and CDR2 is FQGNSA. This CDR3 is CASSFLTPNTEAFF. CDR3 nucleotide sequence: TGTGCCAGCAGCTTTTTGACACCGAACACTGAAGCTTTCTTT.

V and J are TRBV9 and TRBJ2-3; TRBD2 agrees at 10 bases. The CDR3 loop spans 16 amino acids. With 3 bases clipped from V and 5 bases from J, the junction kept 9 bases outside the gene matches. CDR1 SGDLS and CDR2 YYNGEE come from the germline V gene. The CDR3 loop reads CASSATGTSEIDTQYF. The CDR3 nucleotides read TGTGCCAGCAGCGCAACCGGGACTAGCGAGATAGATACGCAGTATTTT.

This clone was counted a single time. V usage is TRBV5-6 and J usage is TRBJ1-2; 8 positions agree with TRBD1. Per germline, CDR1 SGHDT and CDR2 YYEEEE. CDR3 length: 12 amino acids. The V and J ends lost 6 bases and 7 bases, in that order; junction bases with no gene match: 5. The CDR3 spells CASTRGLGGYTF. For the CDR3, the DNA is TGTGCCAGCACCAGGGGGCTGGGTGGCTACACCTTC.

The chain carries TRBV10-3 and TRBJ2-3; D unclear. CDR3 length: 11 residues. Germline V gene lookup returns CDR1 ENHRY and CDR2 SYGVKD. V shed 4 bases and J shed 5 bases, with 4 bases lying between them. CDR3: CAISGEDTQYF. DNA for the CDR3: TGTGCCATCAGTGGAGAAGATACGCAGTATTTT.

The chain uses TRBV7-6 and TRBJ2-3; weak D call: TRBD1 (6 bases). Germline V gene lookup returns CDR1 SGHVS and CDR2 FNYEAQ. V lost 1 base to trimming and J lost 4 bases, with 9 bases between them. The CDR3 consists of 14 residues. Here the CDR3 reads CASSLEGGSDTQYF. The CDR3 DNA sequence: TGTGCCAGCAGCTTAGAAGGGGGATCAGATACGCAGTATTTT.

This chain connects TRBV19 to TRBJ2-7; tentative D call: TRBD1 (5 bases). Germline V CDR1 and CDR2: LNHDA, SQIVND (reference sequence). The CDR3 is 13 residues long. Deletions cut 4 bases from V and 3 bases from J, with 10 bases between. Written as DNA, the CDR3 is TGTGCCAGTAGTAGACAGAAGAACTACGAGCAGTACTTC. Its translation is CASSRQKNYEQYF.

The chain joins TRBV7-2 to TRBJ2-3, with 9 nucleotides matching TRBD1. Germline assignment: CDR1 SGHTA and CDR2 FQGNSA. J gave up 3 bases and V 0 bases, and 1 base lay outside the gene matches. The length of the CDR3 is 15 residues. CDR3 DNA: TGTGCCAGCAGCTTAGCCGACAGGGGGACAGATACGCAGTATTTT. Its translation: CASSLADRGTDTQYF.

This clone has only a few counts. The chain combines TRBV25-1 with TRBJ1-4; D might be TRBD1 (5 bases). V was cut by 0 bases and J by 5 bases, with 10 bases left in between. The CDR3 loop spans 15 amino acids. Per the germline V gene, CDR1 is MGHDK and CDR2 is SYGVNS. The CDR3 loop is CASSEYGGRNEKLFF. The CDR3 DNA follows: TGTGCCAGCAGTGAATACGGGGGTAGGAATGAAAAACTGTTTTTT. The full variable domain, in which reference TRBV25-1 and TRBJ1-4 provide the parts outside the CDR3, is EADIYQTPRYLVIGTGKKITLECSQTMGHDKMYWYQQDPGMELHLIHYSYGVNSTEKGDLSSESTVSRIRTEHFPLTLESARPSHTSQYLCASSEYGGRNEKLFFGSGTQLSVL.

This clone was counted a single time. V usage is TRBV9 and J usage is TRBJ2-5, with 8 bases identical to TRBD2. The CDR3 consists of 16 residues. The V gene end was trimmed by 2 bases and the J gene end by 5 bases; junction bases not matched to a gene: 11. The germline V gene has CDR1 SGDLS and CDR2 YYNGEE. The CDR3 region has the DNA TGTGCCAGCAGCGTCCGGGGGGGCAGGGTCGGGGAGACCCAGTACTTC. This translates into CASSVRGGRVGETQYF.

J is TRBJ2-3 and V is TRBV5-6; possible D gene TRBD2, 5 bases. The germline CDR1 and CDR2 sequences are SGHDT and YYEEEE. V lost 2 bases and J 12 bases, leaving 13 bases between the germline ends. The CDR3 contains 12 residues. The DNA for the CDR3 is TGTGCCAGCAGCTTTTCAGCGGTCCCCCAGTATTTT. This translates into CASSFSAVPQYF.